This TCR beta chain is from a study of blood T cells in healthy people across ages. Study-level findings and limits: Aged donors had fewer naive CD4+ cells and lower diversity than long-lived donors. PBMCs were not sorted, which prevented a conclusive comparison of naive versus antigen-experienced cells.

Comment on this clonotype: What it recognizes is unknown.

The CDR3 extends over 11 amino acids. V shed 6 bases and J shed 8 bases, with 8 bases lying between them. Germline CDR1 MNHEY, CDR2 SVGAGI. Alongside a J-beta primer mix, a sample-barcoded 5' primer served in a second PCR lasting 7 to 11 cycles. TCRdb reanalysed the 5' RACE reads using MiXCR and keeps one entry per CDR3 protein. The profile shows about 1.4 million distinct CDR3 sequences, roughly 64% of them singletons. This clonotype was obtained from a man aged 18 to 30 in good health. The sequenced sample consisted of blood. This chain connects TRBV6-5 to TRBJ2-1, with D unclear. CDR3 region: CASSTMDEQFF. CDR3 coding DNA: TGTGCCAGCAGCACCATGGATGAGCAGTTCTTC.